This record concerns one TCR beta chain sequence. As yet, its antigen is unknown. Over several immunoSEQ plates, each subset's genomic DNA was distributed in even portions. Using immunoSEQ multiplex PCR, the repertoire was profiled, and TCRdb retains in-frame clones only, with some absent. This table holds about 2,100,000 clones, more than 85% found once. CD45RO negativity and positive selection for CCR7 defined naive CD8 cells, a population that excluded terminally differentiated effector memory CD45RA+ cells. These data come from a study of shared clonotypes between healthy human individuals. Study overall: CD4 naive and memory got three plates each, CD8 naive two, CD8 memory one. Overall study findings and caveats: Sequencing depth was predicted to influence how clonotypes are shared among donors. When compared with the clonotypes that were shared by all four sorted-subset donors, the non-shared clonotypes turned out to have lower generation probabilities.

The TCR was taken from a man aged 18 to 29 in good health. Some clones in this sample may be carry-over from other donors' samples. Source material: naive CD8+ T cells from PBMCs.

This chain's CDR3 is CASSPGQRGSTDTQYF. The DNA of the CDR3 is TGTGCCAGCAGTCCCGGACAGCGAGGAAGCACAGATACGCAGTATTTT. The V gene is TRBV7-3, the J gene TRBJ2-3; D perhaps matches TRBD1 (6 bases). Trimming took off 6 bases at V and 0 bases at J, with 16 bases between the two ends. CDR3 length: 16 amino acids. Germline V gene sequence: CDR1 SGHTA, CDR2 FQGTGA.